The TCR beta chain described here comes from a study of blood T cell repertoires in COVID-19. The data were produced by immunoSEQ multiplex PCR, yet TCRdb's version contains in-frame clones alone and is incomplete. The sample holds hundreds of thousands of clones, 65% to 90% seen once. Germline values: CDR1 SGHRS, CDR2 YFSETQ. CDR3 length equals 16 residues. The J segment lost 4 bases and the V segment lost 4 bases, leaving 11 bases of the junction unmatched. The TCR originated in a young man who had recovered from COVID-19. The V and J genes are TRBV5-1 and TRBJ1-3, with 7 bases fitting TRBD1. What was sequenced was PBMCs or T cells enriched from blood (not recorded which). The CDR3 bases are TGCGCCAGCAGCCTGGACGGCAGGGGGAGCGGAAACACCATATATTTT. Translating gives CASSLDGRGSGNTIYF.